Each of the 9 T cell receptor beta chains below was sequenced from the same sample in a study of T cells in narcolepsy. Here immunoSEQ multiplex PCR was the method, and the copy in TCRdb shows in-frame clones only, minus some. The data hold 8,000 to 8,500 clones, with around 64% observed a single time. Sequenced sample: CD45RA- memory CD8+ T cells from PBMCs. The origin of the receptors is a human donor with narcolepsy.

This clone turned up a few times. The V gene is TRBV4-2, the J gene TRBJ2-3; D is ambiguous. The CDR3 runs to 14 residues. The ends were cut back, 0 bases at V and 2 bases at J, with 6 bases in the middle. Per germline, CDR1 LGHNA and CDR2 YNFKEQ. CDR3 sequence reads: CASSQDVATDTQYF. The CDR3 DNA follows: TGTGCCAGCAGCCAAGACGTGGCCACAGATACGCAGTATTTT.

The rearrangement uses TRBV2 and TRBJ2-3, with 12 positions matching TRBD2. Germline V CDR1 and CDR2: SNHLY, FYNNEI. The CDR3 runs 19 residues. J lost 2 bases, V lost 2 bases, and 11 bases had no gene match. The chain's CDR3 is CASSERLGASGGDTDTQYF. DNA for the CDR3: TGTGCCAGCAGTGAAAGGCTAGGGGCTAGCGGGGGGGACACAGATACGCAGTATTTT.

The chain couples TRBV7-8 to TRBJ2-1, with D perhaps matching TRBD1 (6 bases). V was pared by 4 bases and J by 4 bases, with 17 bases between. This CDR3 comprises 16 residues. Germline V gene sequence: CDR1 SGHVS, CDR2 FQNEAQ. The CDR3 region has the DNA TGTGCCAGCAGCTCTCGGACAGATCTGACTTACAATGAGCAGTTCTTC. It yields the protein CASSSRTDLTYNEQFF.

V gene TRBV6-4 combines with J gene TRBJ2-3; D unresolved. V shed 5 bases and J shed 1 base, with 10 bases lying between them. The CDR3 totals 14 residues. Germline V gene data show CDR1 as MRHNA and CDR2 as SNTAGT. The CDR3 region is CASSPGLGTDTQYF. The CDR3 coding sequence is TGTGCCAGCAGTCCTGGGCTGGGCACAGATACGCAGTATTTT.

J is TRBJ2-1 and V is TRBV7-3; a weak D match, TRBD1 (6 bases). This CDR3 comprises 13 residues. Germline V lookup: CDR1 SGHTA, CDR2 FQGTGA. Trimming shortened V by 0 bases and J by 6 bases, and 6 bases separated the two germline ends. CDR3 nucleotides: TGTGCCAGCAGCTTAACAGGGGGCAATGAGCAGTTCTTC. Protein product: CASSLTGGNEQFF.

V is TRBV2 and J is TRBJ1-1; D is undetermined. Between the trimmed V and J ends, which lost 7 bases and 1 base, there was a span of 16 bases. Germline assignment: CDR1 SNHLY and CDR2 FYNNEI. This CDR3 has 15 residues. CDR3 in amino acids: CASTRGPTPNTEAFF. CDR3 coding DNA: TGTGCCAGCACACGGGGTCCAACTCCGAACACTGAAGCTTTCTTT.

This sequence joins TRBV27 and TRBJ1-1; D remains unclear. The CDR3 sequence is 13 residues long. Trimming removed 7 bases at V and 5 bases at J, with 14 bases between. Germline V gene data show CDR1 as MNHEY and CDR2 as SMNVEV (reference sequence). In DNA form, the CDR3 reads TGTGCCAGCACGACATCCGGAGGGACTGAAGCTTTCTTT. Translating it yields CASTTSGGTEAFF.

The rearrangement joins TRBV5-6 to TRBJ2-5; tentative D call: TRBD1 (5 bases). This CDR3 contains 14 residues. Trimming stripped 0 bases from V and 1 base from J, with 7 bases between. Germline CDR1 and CDR2: SGHDT and YYEEEE. The DNA for the CDR3 is TGTGCCAGCAGCTTGGGACAGCTCCAAGAGACCCAGTACTTC. Translating it yields CASSLGQLQETQYF.

Comments on this clone: This sample includes further DNA sequences coding for the same CDR3. CDR3: CASSFAPGLAGGYNEQFF. The CDR3 DNA sequence: TGTGCCAGCAGCTTCGCTCCGGGACTCGCGGGGGGGTACAATGAGCAGTTCTTC. The chain carries TRBV7-9 and TRBJ2-1; 9 bases map to TRBD2. The CDR3 runs to 18 residues. The junction had 13 bases not matched to a gene; V was cut back by 3 bases and J by 4 bases. The germline V gene encodes CDR1 SEHNR and CDR2 FQNEAQ (reference sequence).